This T cell receptor (beta chain) was obtained from a study of blood T cell repertoires in COVID-19. Germline CDR1 MNHEY, CDR2 SVGAGI. This CDR3 is 14 amino acids long. J was trimmed by 5 bases and V by 5 bases; bases with no gene match: 6. As originally analysed: Amplification with reference gene primers provided the estimates of nucleated cell counts. Method: immunoSEQ multiplex PCR; TCRdb's copy keeps in-frame clones and lacks some. V, J and clone size derive from that table, while D and trimming were established from the DNA sequence. This table has 250,000 to 350,000 clones, more than 80% appearing once.

The receptor was isolated from a man younger than 30 who had recovered from COVID-19. The chain has TRBV6-5 and TRBJ2-5; 9 bases agree with TRBD1. The sequencing sample was made of peripheral blood. The CDR3 nucleotides are TGTGCCAGCAGTCCCGGGACAGGGAGGGAGACCCAGTACTTC. Its translation is CASSPGTGRETQYF.